A selection of T cell receptor beta chains follows, all from one sample in a study of blood T cell repertoires in COVID-19. Sequenced by immunoSEQ multiplex PCR; TCRdb stores in-frame clones only, minus some. The data contain about 98,000 clones, approximately 79% of them singletons. Sequencing used peripheral blood. The receptors stem from a man between 70 and 80 years old with active or convalescent COVID-19. The CDR3 runs from the conserved cysteine through the conserved F or W. The D gene is left open where the match is weak. Clone sizes are given selectively: once, few, many, or a class where the clone is expanded.

TRBV9	NA	TRBJ1-5	NA	CASSPGGPQPQHF	TGTGCCAGCAGCCCCGGCGGGCCTCAGCCCCAGCATTTT
TRBV7-2	NA	TRBJ2-5	once	CASGRGQTQETQYF	TGTGCCAGCGGACGCGGGCAGACCCAAGAGACCCAGTACTTC
TRBV21-1	NA	TRBJ1-1	NA	CASHKSGSSLNTEAFF	TGTGCCAGCCACAAGTCGGGTTCCAGTCTGAACACTGAAGCTTTCTTT
TRBV11-2	NA	TRBJ1-3	NA	CASSSQGFAGNTIYF	TGTGCCAGCAGCTCCCAGGGGTTCGCTGGAAACACCATATATTTT
TRBV6-5	NA	TRBJ1-4	NA	CASINRPANEKLFF	TGTGCCAGCATTAACCGTCCAGCTAATGAAAAACTGTTTTTT
TRBV30	NA	TRBJ1-4	NA	CAWMKGGLNEKLFF	TGTGCCTGGATGAAGGGAGGGCTTAATGAAAAACTGTTTTTT
TRBV3-1/TRBV3-2	TRBD2	TRBJ2-5	NA	CASSQGAQRGGFWETQYF	TGTGCCAGCAGCCAAGGTGCCCAGCGGGGGGGGTTCTGGGAGACCCAGTACTTC
TRBV11-2	NA	TRBJ2-7	NA	CASSLVNPGHSYEQYF	TGTGCCAGCAGCTTAGTCAATCCGGGACACTCCTACGAGCAGTACTTC
TRBV25-1	TRBD1	TRBJ2-5	NA	CASSKPTGVGQETQYF	TGTGCCAGCAGCAAACCGACAGGGGTAGGCCAAGAGACCCAGTACTTC
TRBV7-3	TRBD1	TRBJ2-7	NA	CASSLGGQGLYEQYF	TGTGCCAGCAGCTTAGGGGGACAGGGATTGTACGAGCAGTACTTC
TRBV27	NA	TRBJ2-1	once	CASRGLSSYNEQFF	TGTGCCAGCCGAGGACTAAGCTCCTACAATGAGCAGTTCTTC
TRBV5-1	TRBD2	TRBJ2-7	NA	CASSGSGGEYEQYF	TGCGCCAGCAGCGGTAGCGGGGGGGAGTACGAGCAGTACTTC
TRBV24-1	TRBD1	TRBJ2-1	NA	CATSGVGRTGSDEQFF	TGTGCCACCAGTGGAGTGGGGAGGACAGGGTCCGATGAGCAGTTCTTC
TRBV5-4	TRBD1	TRBJ1-6	NA	CASSQPGQGIGSPLHF	TGTGCCAGCAGCCAGCCCGGACAGGGGATTGGGTCACCCCTCCACTTT
TRBV6-5	NA	TRBJ2-7	NA	CASSLRASSYEQYF	TGTGCCAGCAGTTTGCGGGCCAGCTCCTACGAGCAGTACTTC
TRBV3-1/TRBV3-2	NA	TRBJ1-1	NA	CASSPLEDTEAFF	TGTGCCAGCAGCCCGTTGGAGGACACTGAAGCTTTCTTT
TRBV2	TRBD2	TRBJ2-5	NA	CASSAPSGLAGETQYF	TGTGCCAGCAGTGCCCCCAGTGGGCTAGCGGGGGAGACCCAGTACTTC
TRBV14	NA	TRBJ2-6	once	CASTRGSGANVLTF	TGTGCCAGCACTCGGGGGTCTGGGGCCAACGTCCTGACTTTC
TRBV11-3	TRBD1	TRBJ1-1	NA	CASSHRTGEAFF	TGTGCCAGCAGTCATAGGACAGGTGAAGCTTTCTTT
TRBV10-3	NA	TRBJ2-7	NA	CATTKAGATYEQYF	TGTGCCACCACCAAGGCGGGGGCTACCTACGAGCAGTACTTC
TRBV7-6	TRBD1	TRBJ1-1	few	CASSLESTGVANTEAFF	TGTGCCAGCAGCTTAGAGTCTACAGGGGTGGCGAACACTGAAGCTTTCTTT
TRBV5-6	TRBD1	TRBJ2-7	NA	CASSLRGQVGEQYF	TGTGCCAGCAGCTTGCGTGGACAGGTTGGCGAGCAGTACTTC
TRBV5-5	TRBD2	TRBJ2-2	few	CASSPGGNGELFF	TGTGCCAGCAGCCCCGGGGGGAACGGGGAGCTGTTTTTT
TRBV3-1/TRBV3-2	TRBD2	TRBJ2-4	NA	CASSLRGGPGLNIQYF	TGTGCCAGCAGCCTGCGGGGGGGCCCGGGTTTAAACATTCAGTACTTC